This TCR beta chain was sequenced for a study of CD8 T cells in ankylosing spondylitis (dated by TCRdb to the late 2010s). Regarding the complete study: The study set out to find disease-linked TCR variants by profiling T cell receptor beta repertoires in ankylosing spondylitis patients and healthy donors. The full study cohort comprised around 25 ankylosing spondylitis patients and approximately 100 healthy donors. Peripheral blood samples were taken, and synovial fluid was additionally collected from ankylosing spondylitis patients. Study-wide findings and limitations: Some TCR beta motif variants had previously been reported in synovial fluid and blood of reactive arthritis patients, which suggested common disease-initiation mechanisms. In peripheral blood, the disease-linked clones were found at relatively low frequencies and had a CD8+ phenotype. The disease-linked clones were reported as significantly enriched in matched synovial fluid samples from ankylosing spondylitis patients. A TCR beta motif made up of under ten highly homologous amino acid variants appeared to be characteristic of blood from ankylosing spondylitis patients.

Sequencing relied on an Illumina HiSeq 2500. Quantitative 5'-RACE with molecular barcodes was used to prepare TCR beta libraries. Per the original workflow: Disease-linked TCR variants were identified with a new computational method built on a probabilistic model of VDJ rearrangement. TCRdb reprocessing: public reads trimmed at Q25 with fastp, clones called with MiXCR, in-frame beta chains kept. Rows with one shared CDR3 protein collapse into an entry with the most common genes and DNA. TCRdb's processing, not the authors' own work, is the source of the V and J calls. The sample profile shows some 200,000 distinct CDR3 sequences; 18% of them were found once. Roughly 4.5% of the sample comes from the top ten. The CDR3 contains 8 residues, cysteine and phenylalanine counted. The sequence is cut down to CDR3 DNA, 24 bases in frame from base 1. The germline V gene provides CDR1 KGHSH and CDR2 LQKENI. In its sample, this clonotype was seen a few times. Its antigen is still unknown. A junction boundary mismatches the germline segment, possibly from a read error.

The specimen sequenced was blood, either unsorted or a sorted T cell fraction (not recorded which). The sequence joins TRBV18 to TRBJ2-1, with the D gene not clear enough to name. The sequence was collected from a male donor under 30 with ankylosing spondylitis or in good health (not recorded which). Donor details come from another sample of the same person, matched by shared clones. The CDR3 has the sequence CASSPEVF. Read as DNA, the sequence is TGTGCCAGCTCGCCCGAGGTCTTC.